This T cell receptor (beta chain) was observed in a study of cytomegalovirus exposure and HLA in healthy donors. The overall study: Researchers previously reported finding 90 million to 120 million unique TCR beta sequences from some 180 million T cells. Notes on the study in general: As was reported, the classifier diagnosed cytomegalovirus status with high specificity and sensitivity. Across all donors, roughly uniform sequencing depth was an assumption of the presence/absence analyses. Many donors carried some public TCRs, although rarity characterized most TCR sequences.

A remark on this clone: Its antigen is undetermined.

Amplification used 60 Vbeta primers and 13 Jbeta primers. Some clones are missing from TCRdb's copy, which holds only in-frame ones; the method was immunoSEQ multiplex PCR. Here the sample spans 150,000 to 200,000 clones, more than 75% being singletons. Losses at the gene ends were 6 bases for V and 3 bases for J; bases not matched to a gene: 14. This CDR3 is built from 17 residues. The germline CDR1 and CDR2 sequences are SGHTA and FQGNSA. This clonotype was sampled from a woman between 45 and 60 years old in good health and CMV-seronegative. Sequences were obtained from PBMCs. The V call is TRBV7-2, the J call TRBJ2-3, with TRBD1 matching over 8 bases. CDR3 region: CASRYIAGTGLTDTQYF. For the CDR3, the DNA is TGTGCCAGCAGGTATATTGCCGGGACAGGCCTTACAGATACGCAGTATTTT. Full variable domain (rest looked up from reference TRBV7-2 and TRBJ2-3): GAGVSQSPSNKVTEKGKDVELRCDPISGHTALYWYRQSLGQGLEFLIYFQGNSAPDKSGLPSDRFSAERTGGSVSTLTIQRTQQEDSAVYLCASRYIAGTGLTDTQYFGPGTRLTVL.